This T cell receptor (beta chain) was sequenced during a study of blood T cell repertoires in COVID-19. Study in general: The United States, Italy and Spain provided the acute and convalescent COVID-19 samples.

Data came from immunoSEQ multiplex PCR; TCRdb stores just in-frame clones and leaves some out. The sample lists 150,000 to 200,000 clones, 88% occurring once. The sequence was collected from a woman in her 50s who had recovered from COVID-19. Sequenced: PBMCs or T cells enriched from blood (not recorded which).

CDR3 in DNA: TGTGCCAGCAGTGCGATGGGACAGGGGAGGTTCAATGAGCAGTTCTTC. Its translation: CASSAMGQGRFNEQFF. The rearrangement uses TRBV11-3 and TRBJ2-1; 10 nucleotides align to TRBD1. Losses at the gene ends were 6 bases for V and 6 bases for J; bases not matched to a gene: 11. The CDR3 has 16 amino acids. CDR1 SGHNT and CDR2 YENEEA come from the germline V gene.